The T cell receptor (beta chain) under discussion was sequenced for a study of tumor-infiltrating lymphocytes in primary liver carcinoma. Study outcomes and limitations: When set against blood, tumors had a significantly higher top-250-clone fraction (p = 0.039).

Making TCR beta cDNA involved around 500 ng total RNA and a constant-region primer. Slightly modified ARM-PCR served as the procedure for the TCR beta libraries. These libraries came from three rounds of nested multiplex PCR. Forward primers for TRBV1-TRBV30 and a C-beta reverse primer served the first two PCR rounds, at about 9 cycles each. One entry per CDR3 protein, called by TCRdb with MiXCR from the multiplex PCR reads. This sample has under 90,000 distinct CDR3 sequences, with around 70% found just once. Concerning this clonotype itself: What it binds is unknown.

Both RNA and DNA were isolated together from about 21-30 mg of bulk tissue that had not been sorted. V lost 4 bases and J lost 14, with 20 bases in between. This CDR3 is built from 13 residues. CDR1 is SGHAT and CDR2 is FQNNGV in the germline V gene. Sequenced: liver tumor tissue from sampling region 1. Subset in this sample: tumor region T1, superior pole. V gene TRBV11-2 combines with J gene TRBJ2-5; D possibly corresponds to TRBD2 (5 bases). The source is a man in his forties or fifties with primary liver carcinoma and hepatitis B virus infection. The CDR3 protein is CASSSDFQETLYF. The CDR3 bases are TGTGCCAGCAGCTCGGACTTCCAAGAGACCCTATACTTC.